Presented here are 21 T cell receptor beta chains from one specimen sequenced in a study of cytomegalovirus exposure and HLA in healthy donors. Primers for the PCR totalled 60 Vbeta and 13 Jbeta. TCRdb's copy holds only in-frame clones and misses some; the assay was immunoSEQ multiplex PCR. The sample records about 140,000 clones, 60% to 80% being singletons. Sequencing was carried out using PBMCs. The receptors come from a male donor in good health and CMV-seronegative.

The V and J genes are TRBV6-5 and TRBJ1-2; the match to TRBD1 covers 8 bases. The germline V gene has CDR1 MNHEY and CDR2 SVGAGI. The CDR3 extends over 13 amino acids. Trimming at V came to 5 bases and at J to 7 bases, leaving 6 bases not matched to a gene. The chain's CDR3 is CASSPTGVGGYTF. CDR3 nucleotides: TGTGCCAGCAGTCCGACAGGGGTTGGTGGCTACACCTTC.

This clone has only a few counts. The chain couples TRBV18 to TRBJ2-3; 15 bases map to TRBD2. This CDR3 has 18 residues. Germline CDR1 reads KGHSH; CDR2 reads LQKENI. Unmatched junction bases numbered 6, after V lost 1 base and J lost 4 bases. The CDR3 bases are TGTGCCAGCTCACCACTTGGGACTAGCGGGAGGAAGCCAGATACGCAGTATTTT. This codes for CASSPLGTSGRKPDTQYF.

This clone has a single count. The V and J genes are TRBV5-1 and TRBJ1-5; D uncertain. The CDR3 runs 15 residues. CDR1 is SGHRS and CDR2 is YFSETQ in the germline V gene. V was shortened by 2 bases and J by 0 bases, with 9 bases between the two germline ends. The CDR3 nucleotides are TGCGCCAGCAGCTTAGGAGTCCATAGCAATCAGCCCCAGCATTTT. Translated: CASSLGVHSNQPQHF.

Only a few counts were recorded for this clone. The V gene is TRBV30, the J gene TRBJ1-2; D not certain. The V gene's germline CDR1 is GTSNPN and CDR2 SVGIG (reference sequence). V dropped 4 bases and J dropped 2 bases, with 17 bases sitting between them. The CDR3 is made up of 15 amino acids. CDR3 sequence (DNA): TGTGCCTGGACAGGAACCGCCACCTGGAACTATGGCTACACCTTC. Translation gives CAWTGTATWNYGYTF.

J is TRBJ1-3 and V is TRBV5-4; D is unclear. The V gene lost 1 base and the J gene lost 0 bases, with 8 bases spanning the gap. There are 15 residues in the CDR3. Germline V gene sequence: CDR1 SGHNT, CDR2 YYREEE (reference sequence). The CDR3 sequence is CASSLNGGSGNTIYF. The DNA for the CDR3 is TGTGCCAGCAGCTTGAACGGCGGCTCTGGAAACACCATATATTTT.

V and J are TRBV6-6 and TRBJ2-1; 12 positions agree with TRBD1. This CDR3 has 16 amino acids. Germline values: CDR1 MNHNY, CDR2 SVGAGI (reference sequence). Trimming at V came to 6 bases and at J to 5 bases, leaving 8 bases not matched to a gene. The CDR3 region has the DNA TGTGCCAGCAGAGGGACAGGGGGCCCCCTCGACAATGAGCAGTTCTTC. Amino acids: CASRGTGGPLDNEQFF.

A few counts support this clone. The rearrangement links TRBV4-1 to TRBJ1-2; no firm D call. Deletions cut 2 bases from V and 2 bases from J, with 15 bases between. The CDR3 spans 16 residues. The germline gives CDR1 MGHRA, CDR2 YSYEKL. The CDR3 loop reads CASSQPGRGGNYGYTF. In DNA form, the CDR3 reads TGCGCCAGCAGCCAACCTGGGCGCGGAGGGAACTATGGCTACACCTTC.

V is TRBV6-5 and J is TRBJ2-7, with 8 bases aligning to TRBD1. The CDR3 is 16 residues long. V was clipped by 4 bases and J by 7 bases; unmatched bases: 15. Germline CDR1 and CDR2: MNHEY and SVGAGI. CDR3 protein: CASSWGQAPFTLEQYF. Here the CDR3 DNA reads TGTGCCAGCAGTTGGGGACAGGCCCCTTTTACGTTAGAGCAGTACTTC.

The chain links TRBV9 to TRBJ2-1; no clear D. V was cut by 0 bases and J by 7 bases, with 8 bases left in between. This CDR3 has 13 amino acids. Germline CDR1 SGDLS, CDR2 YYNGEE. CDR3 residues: CASSVGRTNEQFF. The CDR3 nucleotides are TGTGCCAGCAGCGTAGGAAGAACAAATGAGCAGTTCTTC.

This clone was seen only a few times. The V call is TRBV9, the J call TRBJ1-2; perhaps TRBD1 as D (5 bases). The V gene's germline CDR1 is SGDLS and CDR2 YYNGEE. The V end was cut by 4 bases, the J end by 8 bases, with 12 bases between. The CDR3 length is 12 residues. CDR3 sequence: CASSLGGVGYTF. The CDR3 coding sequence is TGTGCCAGCAGCCTTGGAGGGGTGGGCTACACCTTC.

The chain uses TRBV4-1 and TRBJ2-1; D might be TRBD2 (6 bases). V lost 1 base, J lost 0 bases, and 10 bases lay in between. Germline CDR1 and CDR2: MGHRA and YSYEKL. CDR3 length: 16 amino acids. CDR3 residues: CASSQARGFSYNEQFF. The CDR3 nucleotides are TGCGCCAGCAGCCAAGCGCGGGGCTTCTCCTACAATGAGCAGTTCTTC.

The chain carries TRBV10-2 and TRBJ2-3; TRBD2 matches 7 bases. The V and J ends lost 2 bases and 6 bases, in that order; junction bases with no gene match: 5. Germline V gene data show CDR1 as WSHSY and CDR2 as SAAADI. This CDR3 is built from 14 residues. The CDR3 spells CASSEIAGRDTQYF. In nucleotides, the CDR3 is TGCGCCAGCAGTGAGATAGCGGGCCGGGATACGCAGTATTTT.

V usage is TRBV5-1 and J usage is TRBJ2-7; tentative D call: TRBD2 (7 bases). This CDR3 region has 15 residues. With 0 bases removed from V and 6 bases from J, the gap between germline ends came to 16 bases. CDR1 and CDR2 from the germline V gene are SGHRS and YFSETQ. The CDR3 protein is CASSLGGGGGAEQYF. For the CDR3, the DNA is TGCGCCAGCAGCTTGGGAGGGGGGGGAGGGGCCGAGCAGTACTTC.

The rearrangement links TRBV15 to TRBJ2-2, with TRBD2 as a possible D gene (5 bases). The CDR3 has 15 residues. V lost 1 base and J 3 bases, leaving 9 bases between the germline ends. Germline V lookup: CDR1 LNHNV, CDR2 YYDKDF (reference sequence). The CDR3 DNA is TGTGCCACCAGCAGAGGAGGGCGCGACACCGGGGAGCTGTTTTTT. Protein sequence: CATSRGGRDTGELFF.

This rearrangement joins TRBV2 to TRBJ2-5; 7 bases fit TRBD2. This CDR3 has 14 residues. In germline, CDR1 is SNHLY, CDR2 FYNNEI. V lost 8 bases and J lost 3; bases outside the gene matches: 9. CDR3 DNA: TGTGCCAGCCATCGGCTCCGGGAGGAAGAGACCCAGTACTTC. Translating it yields CASHRLREEETQYF.

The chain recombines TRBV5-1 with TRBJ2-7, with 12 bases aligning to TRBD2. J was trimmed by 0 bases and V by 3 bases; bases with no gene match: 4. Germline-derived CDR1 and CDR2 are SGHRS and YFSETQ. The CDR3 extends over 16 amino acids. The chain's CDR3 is CASSSGLAGFSYEQYF. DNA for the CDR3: TGCGCCAGCAGCTCGGGACTAGCGGGTTTCTCCTACGAGCAGTACTTC.

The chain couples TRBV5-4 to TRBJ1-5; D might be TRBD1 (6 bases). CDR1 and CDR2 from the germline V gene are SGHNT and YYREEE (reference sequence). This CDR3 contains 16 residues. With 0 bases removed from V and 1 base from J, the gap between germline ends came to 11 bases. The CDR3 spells CASSLGGGASNQPQHF. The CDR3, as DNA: TGTGCCAGCAGCTTGGGCGGGGGCGCGAGCAATCAGCCCCAGCATTTT. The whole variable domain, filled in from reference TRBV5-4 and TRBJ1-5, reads ETGVTQSPTHLIKTRGQQVTLRCSSQSGHNTVSWYQQALGQGPQFIFQYYREEENGRGNFPPRFSGLQFPNYSSELNVNALELDDSALYLCASSLGGGASNQPQHFGDGTRLSIL.

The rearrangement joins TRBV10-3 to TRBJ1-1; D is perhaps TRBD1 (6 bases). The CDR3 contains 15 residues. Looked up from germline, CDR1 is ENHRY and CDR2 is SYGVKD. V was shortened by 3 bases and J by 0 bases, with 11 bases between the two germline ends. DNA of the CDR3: TGTGCCATCAGTGATCCAGGGGTGGTGAACACTGAAGCTTTCTTT. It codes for CAISDPGVVNTEAFF.

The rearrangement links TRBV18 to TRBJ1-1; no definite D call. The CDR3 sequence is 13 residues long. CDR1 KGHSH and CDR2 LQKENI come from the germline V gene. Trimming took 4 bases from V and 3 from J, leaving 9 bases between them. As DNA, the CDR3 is TGTGCCAGCTCACTAGTAGAGGACACTGAAGCTTTCTTT. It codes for CASSLVEDTEAFF.

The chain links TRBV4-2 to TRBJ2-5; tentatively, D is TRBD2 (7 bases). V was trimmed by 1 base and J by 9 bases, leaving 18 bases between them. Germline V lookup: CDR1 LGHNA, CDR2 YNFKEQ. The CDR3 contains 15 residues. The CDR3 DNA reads TGTGCCAGCAGCCAAGGAGGGGGGGACTATGAATCCCAGTACTTC. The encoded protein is CASSQGGGDYESQYF.

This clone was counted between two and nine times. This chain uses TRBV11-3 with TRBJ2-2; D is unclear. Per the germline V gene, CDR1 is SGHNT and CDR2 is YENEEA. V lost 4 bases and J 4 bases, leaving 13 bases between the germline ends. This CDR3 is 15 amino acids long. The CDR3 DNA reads TGTGCCAGCAGCTCCATAGAAGATCCCACCGGGGAGCTGTTTTTT. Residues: CASSSIEDPTGELFF.